A single sample gave rise to the 28 T cell receptor beta chains below, sequenced in a study of cytomegalovirus exposure and HLA in healthy donors. With 60 Vbeta and 13 Jbeta primers, the PCR was carried out. Profiling relied on immunoSEQ multiplex PCR, and the TCRdb table lists in-frame clones only, not all of them. The table includes 150,000 to 200,000 clones, just over 75% detected once. Sequencing was carried out using PBMCs. All receptors derive from a woman aged 60-75 years in good health and CMV-seropositive.

The chain combines TRBV2 with TRBJ2-5, with TRBD1 matching over 8 bases. Germline V CDR1 and CDR2: SNHLY, FYNNEI. The CDR3 is made up of 14 amino acids. The junction had 6 bases not matched to a gene; V was cut back by 8 bases and J by 1 base. Written as DNA, the CDR3 is TGTGCCAGCCGTACAGGGGGACCCCAAGAGACCCAGTACTTC. Protein sequence: CASRTGGPQETQYF.

The genes are TRBV19 and TRBJ2-5; 13 positions agree with TRBD2. Looked up from germline, CDR1 is LNHDA and CDR2 is SQIVND (reference sequence). The CDR3 loop spans 15 amino acids. The ends lost 4 bases at V and 10 bases at J; junction bases unmatched: 9. As DNA, the CDR3 is TGTGCCAGTAGTAGAGATCCCGGGACTAGCGGGGACCAGTACTTC. It translates to CASSRDPGTSGDQYF.

The chain is built from TRBV19 and TRBJ1-2; 8 nucleotides align to TRBD1. Germline V gives CDR1 LNHDA, CDR2 SQIVND (reference sequence). CDR3 length equals 14 residues. V lost 6 bases and J lost 8; bases outside the gene matches: 11. The CDR3 protein is CASRISGTGGGYTF. The DNA of the CDR3 is TGTGCCAGTAGGATATCCGGGACAGGCGGCGGCTACACCTTC.

The chain joins TRBV27 to TRBJ2-2; D may be TRBD1 (5 bases). V lost 1 base, J lost 6 bases, and 12 bases lay in between. This CDR3 is built from 15 residues. Germline V gene data show CDR1 as MNHEY and CDR2 as SMNVEV (reference sequence). The CDR3 bases are TGTGCCAGCAGTTTATGGGGCATGGTGTCCGGGGAGCTGTTTTTT. Protein: CASSLWGMVSGELFF.

This clone was observed a handful of times. The J gene is TRBJ1-5, the V gene TRBV6-1, with TRBD1 matching 8 bases. The CDR3 contains 16 residues. J gave up 0 bases and V 3 bases, and 4 bases lay outside the gene matches. In germline, CDR1 is MNHNS, CDR2 SASEGT. CDR3 residues: CASSEDRVYSNQPQHF. The CDR3 coding sequence is TGTGCCAGCAGTGAGGACAGGGTTTATAGCAATCAGCCCCAGCATTTT.

The rearrangement joins TRBV5-4 to TRBJ1-1; TRBD1 might be the D (6 bases). Germline assignment: CDR1 SGHNT and CDR2 YYREEE (reference sequence). This CDR3 is 15 amino acids long. V lost 3 bases, J lost 0 bases, and 12 bases lay in between. The CDR3 sequence: CASSSSGVMNTEAFF. CDR3 bases: TGTGCCAGCAGCTCTTCAGGGGTTATGAACACTGAAGCTTTCTTT.

This rearrangement joins TRBV5-1 to TRBJ1-1; TRBD1 is a possible D gene (6 bases). The CDR3 extends over 15 amino acids. Trimming shortened V by 1 base and J by 6 bases, and 16 bases separated the two germline ends. Germline CDR1 and CDR2: SGHRS and YFSETQ. The CDR3 here is CASSLRGGLTAEAFF. In DNA form, the CDR3 reads TGCGCCAGCAGCTTGAGGGGGGGGCTCACCGCTGAAGCTTTCTTT.

V usage is TRBV10-3 and J usage is TRBJ2-3; D not resolved. Germline V gene sequence: CDR1 ENHRY, CDR2 SYGVKD. The V end lost 6 bases, the J end lost 3 bases, and 4 bases lay between the germline ends. This CDR3 comprises 11 residues. CDR3 sequence reads: CAIRQTDTQYF. The CDR3 nucleotides read TGTGCCATCAGGCAGACAGATACGCAGTATTTT.

V is TRBV7-3 and J is TRBJ2-7, with TRBD2 matching 10 bases. Trimming cost V 0 bases and J 3 bases; bases outside gene matches: 2. The CDR3 is 15 residues long. The V gene's germline CDR1 is SGHTA and CDR2 FQGTGA. The CDR3 DNA follows: TGTGCCAGCAGCTTAACAGCTAGCGGGAGCTACGAGCAGTACTTC. Encoded protein: CASSLTASGSYEQYF.

The chain uses TRBV7-8 and TRBJ1-1, with TRBD1 matching over 9 bases. The CDR3 extends over 17 amino acids. Per germline, CDR1 SGHVS and CDR2 FQNEAQ. J was trimmed by 0 bases and V by 4 bases; bases with no gene match: 9. The CDR3 protein is CASSSRTGASVNTEAFF. For the CDR3, the DNA is TGTGCCAGCAGCTCTAGGACAGGGGCGTCGGTGAACACTGAAGCTTTCTTT.

The V and J genes are TRBV18 and TRBJ2-1; 9 nucleotides agree with TRBD1. Germline CDR1 reads KGHSH; CDR2 reads LQKENI. The junction had 4 bases not matched to a gene; V was cut back by 0 bases and J by 7 bases. The CDR3 is 15 amino acids. The CDR3 nucleotides are TGTGCCAGCTCACCACCCTCGGGACAGGGAAATGAGCAGTTCTTC. Its translation: CASSPPSGQGNEQFF.

The V call is TRBV27, the J call TRBJ2-5; a possible D gene is TRBD1 (5 bases). Germline assignment: CDR1 MNHEY and CDR2 SMNVEV (reference sequence). The CDR3 consists of 13 residues. V lost 5 bases to trimming and J lost 4 bases, with 11 bases between them. CDR3 in DNA: TGTGCCAGCAGTGAAAGGGGCCCAGAGACCCAGTACTTC. Translated: CASSERGPETQYF.

The chain links TRBV7-2 to TRBJ2-1; 14 bases match TRBD2. Germline V gene data show CDR1 as SGHTA and CDR2 as FQGNSA. V lost 1 base to trimming and J lost 9 bases; unmatched junction nucleotides: 5. The CDR3 sequence is 16 residues long. The CDR3, as DNA: TGTGCCAGCAGCTTAGACGGGACTAGCGGGAGAAGTGAGCAGTTCTTC. Translating it yields CASSLDGTSGRSEQFF.

The rearrangement uses TRBV6-5 and TRBJ1-4; D is possibly TRBD1 (5 bases). Trimming cost V 4 bases and J 5 bases, with 11 bases left between them. There are 14 residues in the CDR3. Germline CDR1 and CDR2: MNHEY and SVGAGI. The CDR3 loop reads CASSFQGGNEKLFF. The CDR3 nucleotides are TGTGCCAGCAGTTTTCAGGGTGGGAATGAAAAACTGTTTTTT.

The chain couples TRBV6-6 to TRBJ2-7; D remains ambiguous. Looked up from germline, CDR1 is MNHNY and CDR2 is SVGAGI (reference sequence). V was shortened by 6 bases and J by 6 bases, with 9 bases between the two germline ends. The CDR3 extends over 11 amino acids. The CDR3 sequence is CASSPRSEQYF. CDR3 sequence (DNA): TGTGCCAGCAGCCCCCGGAGCGAGCAGTACTTC.

This clone was detected once. The chain is built from TRBV20-1 and TRBJ1-1; D is unresolved. From germline, CDR1 is DFQATT and CDR2 SNEGSKA (reference sequence). V gave up 6 bases and J gave up 7 bases, with 12 bases separating them. The CDR3 runs 11 residues. This CDR3 reads CSALYGVEAFF. The CDR3 coding sequence is TGCAGTGCCCTATACGGGGTTGAAGCTTTCTTT.

This sequence joins TRBV7-8 and TRBJ2-1; 13 nucleotides align to TRBD2. The V segment lost 4 bases and the J segment 0 bases; nucleotides outside the gene matches: 3. The CDR3 is made up of 17 amino acids. The germline gives CDR1 SGHVS, CDR2 FQNEAQ. CDR3 sequence (DNA): TGTGCCAGCAGCTCCGGGACTAGCGGGGCCTCCTACAATGAGCAGTTCTTC. It is translated as CASSSGTSGASYNEQFF.

V is TRBV6-1 and J is TRBJ2-1; D is possibly TRBD2 (5 bases). The germline CDR1 and CDR2 sequences are MNHNS and SASEGT. V dropped 3 bases and J dropped 10 bases, with 22 bases sitting between them. The CDR3 totals 16 residues. The CDR3 DNA is TGTGCCAGCAGTGACGGTGCCGGGGAAATGGTATGGGAGCAGTTCTTC. This codes for CASSDGAGEMVWEQFF.

This chain links TRBV18 with TRBJ2-5; TRBD2 matches at 12 bases. Germline V lookup: CDR1 KGHSH, CDR2 LQKENI. The trim removed 5 bases at V and 6 bases at J, leaving 4 bases unmatched. This CDR3 is built from 14 residues. The CDR3 DNA reads TGTGCCAGCTCAGGCGGGACTAGCGGGCAGACCCAGTACTTC. Protein product: CASSGGTSGQTQYF.

The chain uses TRBV27 and TRBJ2-7; D is unresolved. CDR3 length: 16 residues. Deletions cut 4 bases from V and 0 bases from J, with 16 bases between. Germline V CDR1 and CDR2: MNHEY, SMNVEV (reference sequence). The CDR3 DNA reads as TGTGCCAGCAGTTACTCAGGCTATGATAGCTCCTACGAGCAGTACTTC. Its protein is CASSYSGYDSSYEQYF.

The chain links TRBV7-2 to TRBJ1-5; 7 bases fit TRBD1. With 4 bases clipped from V and 6 bases from J, the junction kept 9 bases outside the gene matches. This CDR3 has 15 amino acids. From germline, CDR1 is SGHTA and CDR2 FQGNSA. The CDR3 region has the DNA TGTGCCAGCAGCTCAGGCAGAGGGGGCGGTCAGCCCCAGCATTTT. As protein: CASSSGRGGGQPQHF.

The J gene is TRBJ1-1, the V gene TRBV20-1; D is uncertain. Germline lookup yields CDR1 DFQATT and CDR2 SNEGSKA (reference sequence). This CDR3 contains 11 residues. V lost 6 bases to trimming and J lost 4 bases, with 9 bases between them. CDR3 in DNA: TGCAGTGCCTACGGAGGCACTGAAGCTTTCTTT. It encodes CSAYGGTEAFF.

This clone occurred a few times. The rearrangement uses TRBV9 and TRBJ2-7; unclear D gene. The germline V gene encodes CDR1 SGDLS and CDR2 YYNGEE. V dropped 3 bases and J dropped 4 bases, with 11 bases sitting between them. The CDR3 runs 13 residues. CDR3 amino acids: CASSAESYYEQYF. In nucleotides, the CDR3 is TGTGCCAGCAGCGCCGAGAGTTATTACGAGCAGTACTTC.

The chain has TRBV27 and TRBJ2-5, with TRBD1 matching over 7 bases. The CDR3 spans 13 residues. Germline assignment: CDR1 MNHEY and CDR2 SMNVEV (reference sequence). Unmatched junction bases numbered 8, after V lost 8 bases and J lost 5 bases. The CDR3 DNA is TGTGCCAGCCAAAGGGGGCGCCGGGAGACCCAGTACTTC. This gives the protein CASQRGRRETQYF.

J is TRBJ2-7 and V is TRBV19; possible D gene TRBD1, 6 bases. V lost 7 bases to trimming and J lost 1 base, with 14 bases between them. The CDR3 is 14 amino acids. Per germline, CDR1 LNHDA and CDR2 SQIVND (reference sequence). CDR3 sequence: CASNPEQGSYEQYF. The CDR3 DNA sequence: TGTGCCAGTAATCCGGAACAGGGATCCTACGAGCAGTACTTC.

The gene calls are TRBV19 and TRBJ2-1, with D possibly being TRBD1 (6 bases). The CDR3 sequence is 15 residues long. Germline V gene lookup returns CDR1 LNHDA and CDR2 SQIVND (reference sequence). V lost 2 bases to trimming and J lost 7 bases, with 15 bases between them. The DNA for the CDR3 is TGTGCCAGTAGTATATTCCAGGGGCCTAAGAATGAGCAGTTCTTC. This encodes CASSIFQGPKNEQFF. Complete variable domain (other parts from reference TRBV19 and TRBJ2-1): DGGITQSPKYLFRKEGQNVTLSCEQNLNHDAMYWYRQDPGQGLRLIYYSQIVNDFQKGDIAEGYSVSREKKESFPLTVTSAQKNPTAFYLCASSIFQGPKNEQFFGPGTRLTVL.

The chain combines TRBV30 with TRBJ1-6; 9 nucleotides line up with TRBD1. J gave up 12 bases and V 0 bases, and 9 bases lay outside the gene matches. Germline V gene data show CDR1 as GTSNPN and CDR2 as SVGIG (reference sequence). The CDR3 runs 15 residues. The CDR3 DNA sequence: TGTGCCTGGAGTGTACCGACAGGGGGAATTTTACCCCTCCACTTT. It encodes CAWSVPTGGILPLHF.

The gene calls are TRBV29-1 and TRBJ2-3; 12 nucleotides line up with TRBD2. Trimming removed 7 bases from V and 3 bases from J; junction bases left unmatched: 5. Germline values: CDR1 SQVTM, CDR2 ANQGSEA. The CDR3 is 14 residues long. CDR3 residues: CSAATSGRTDTQYF. CDR3 bases: TGCAGCGCGGCGACTAGCGGGAGAACAGATACGCAGTATTTT.